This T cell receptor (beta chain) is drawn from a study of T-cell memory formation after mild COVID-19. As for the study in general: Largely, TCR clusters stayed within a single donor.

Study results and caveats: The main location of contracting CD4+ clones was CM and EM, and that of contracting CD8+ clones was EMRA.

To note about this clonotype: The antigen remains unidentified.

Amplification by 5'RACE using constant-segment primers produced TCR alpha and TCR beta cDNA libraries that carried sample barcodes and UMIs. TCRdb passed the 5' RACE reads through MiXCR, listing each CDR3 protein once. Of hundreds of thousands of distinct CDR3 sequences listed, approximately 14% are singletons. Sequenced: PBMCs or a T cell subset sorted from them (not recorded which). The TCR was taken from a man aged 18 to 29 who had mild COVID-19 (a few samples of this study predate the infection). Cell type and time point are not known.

DNA of the CDR3: TGTGCCTGGAGTGTATGGAGTACGCAGTATTTT. Its translation is CAWSVWSTQYF. The rearrangement joins TRBV30 to TRBJ2-3; D unclear. Trimming pared 0 bases from V and 8 bases from J, leaving 6 bases between. The CDR3 covers 11 residues. Germline V gene sequence: CDR1 GTSNPN, CDR2 SVGIG (reference sequence).